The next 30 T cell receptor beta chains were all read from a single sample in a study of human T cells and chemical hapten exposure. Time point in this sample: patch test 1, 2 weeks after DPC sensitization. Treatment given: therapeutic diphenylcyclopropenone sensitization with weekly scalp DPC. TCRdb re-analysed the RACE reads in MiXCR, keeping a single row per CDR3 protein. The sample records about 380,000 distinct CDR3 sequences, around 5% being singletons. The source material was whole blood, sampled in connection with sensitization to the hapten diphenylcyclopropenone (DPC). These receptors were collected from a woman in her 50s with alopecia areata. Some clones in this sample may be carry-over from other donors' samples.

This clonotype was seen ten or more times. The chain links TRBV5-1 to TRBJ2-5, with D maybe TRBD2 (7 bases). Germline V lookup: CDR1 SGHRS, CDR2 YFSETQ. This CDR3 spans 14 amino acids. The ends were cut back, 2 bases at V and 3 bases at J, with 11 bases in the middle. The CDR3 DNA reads TGCGCCAGCAGCTTAAGGGGGGGCGAAGAGACCCAGTACTTC. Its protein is CASSLRGGEETQYF.

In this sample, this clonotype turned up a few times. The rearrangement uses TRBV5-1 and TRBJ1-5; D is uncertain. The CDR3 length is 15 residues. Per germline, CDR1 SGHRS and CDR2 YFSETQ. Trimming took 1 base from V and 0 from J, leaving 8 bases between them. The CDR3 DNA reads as TGCGCCAGCAGCTTGCTGGGTTATAGCAATCAGCCCCAGCATTTT. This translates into CASSLLGYSNQPQHF.

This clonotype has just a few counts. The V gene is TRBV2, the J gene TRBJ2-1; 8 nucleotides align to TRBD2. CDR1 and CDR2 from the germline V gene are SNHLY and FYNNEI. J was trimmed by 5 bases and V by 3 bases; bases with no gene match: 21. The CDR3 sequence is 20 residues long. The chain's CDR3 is CASSDQGPRTSFFADNEQFF. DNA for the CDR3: TGTGCCAGCAGTGACCAGGGGCCCAGGACTAGCTTTTTTGCCGACAATGAGCAGTTCTTC.

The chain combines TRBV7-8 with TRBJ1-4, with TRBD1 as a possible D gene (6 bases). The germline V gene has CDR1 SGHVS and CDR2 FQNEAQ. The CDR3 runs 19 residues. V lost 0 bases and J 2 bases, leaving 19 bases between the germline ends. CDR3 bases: TGTGCCAGCAGCTTAGCGCGCGTTGTTCAGGGGATGACTAATGAAAAACTGTTTTTT. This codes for CASSLARVVQGMTNEKLFF.

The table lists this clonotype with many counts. CDR3 amino acids: CASSFPGTSGRAQDEQYF. In DNA form, the CDR3 reads TGTGCCAGCAGTTTCCCCGGGACTAGCGGGAGGGCCCAGGACGAGCAGTACTTC. The chain couples TRBV28 to TRBJ2-7, with 16 bases matching TRBD2. The CDR3 contains 18 residues. Germline trimming cut 3 bases from V and 5 bases from J; bases unmatched to any gene: 10. CDR1 and CDR2 from the germline V gene are MDHEN and SYDVKM.

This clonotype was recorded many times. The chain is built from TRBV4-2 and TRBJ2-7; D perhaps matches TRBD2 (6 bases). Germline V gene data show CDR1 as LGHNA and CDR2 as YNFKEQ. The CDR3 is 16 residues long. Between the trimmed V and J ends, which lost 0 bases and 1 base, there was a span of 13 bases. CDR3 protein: CASSQDGASASYEQYF. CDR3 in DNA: TGTGCCAGCAGCCAAGATGGGGCTAGCGCATCCTACGAGCAGTACTTC.

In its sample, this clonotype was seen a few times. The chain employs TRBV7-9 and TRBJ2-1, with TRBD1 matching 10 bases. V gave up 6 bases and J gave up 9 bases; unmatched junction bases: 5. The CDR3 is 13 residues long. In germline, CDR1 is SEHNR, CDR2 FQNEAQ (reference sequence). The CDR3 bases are TGTGCCAGCAGATGGGACAGGGGTATTGAGCAGTTCTTC. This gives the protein CASRWDRGIEQFF.

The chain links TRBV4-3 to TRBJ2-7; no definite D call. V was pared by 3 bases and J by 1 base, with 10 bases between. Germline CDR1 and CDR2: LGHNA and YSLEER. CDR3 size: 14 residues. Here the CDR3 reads CASSQSRVSYEQYF. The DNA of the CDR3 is TGCGCCAGCAGCCAGTCAAGGGTTTCCTACGAGCAGTACTTC.

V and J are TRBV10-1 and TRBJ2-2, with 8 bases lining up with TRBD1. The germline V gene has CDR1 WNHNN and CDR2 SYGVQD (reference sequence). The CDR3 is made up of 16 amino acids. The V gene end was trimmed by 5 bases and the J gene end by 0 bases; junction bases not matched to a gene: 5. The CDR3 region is CASSRGQGANTGELFF. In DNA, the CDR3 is TGCGCCAGCAGTCGAGGACAGGGCGCGAACACCGGGGAGCTGTTTTTT.

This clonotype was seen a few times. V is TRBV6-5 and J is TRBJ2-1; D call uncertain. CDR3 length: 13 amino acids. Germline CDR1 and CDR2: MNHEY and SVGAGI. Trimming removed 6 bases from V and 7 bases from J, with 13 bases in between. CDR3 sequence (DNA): TGTGCCAGCAGAGCCCCGAGCGTTAATGAGCAGTTCTTC. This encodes CASRAPSVNEQFF.

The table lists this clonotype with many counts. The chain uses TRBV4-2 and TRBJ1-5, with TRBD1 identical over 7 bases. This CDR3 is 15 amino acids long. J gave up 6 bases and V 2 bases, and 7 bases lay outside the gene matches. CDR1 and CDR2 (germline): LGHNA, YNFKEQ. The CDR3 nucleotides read TGTGCCAGCAGCCAATACGACAGGGAAGGTCAGCCCCAGCATTTT. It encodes CASSQYDREGQPQHF.

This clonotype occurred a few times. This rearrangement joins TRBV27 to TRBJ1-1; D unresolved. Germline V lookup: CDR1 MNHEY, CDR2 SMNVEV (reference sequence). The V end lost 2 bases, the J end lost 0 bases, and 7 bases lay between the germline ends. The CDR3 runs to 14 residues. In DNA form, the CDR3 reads TGTGCCAGCAGTTTAAGTCACCTGAACACTGAAGCTTTCTTT. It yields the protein CASSLSHLNTEAFF.

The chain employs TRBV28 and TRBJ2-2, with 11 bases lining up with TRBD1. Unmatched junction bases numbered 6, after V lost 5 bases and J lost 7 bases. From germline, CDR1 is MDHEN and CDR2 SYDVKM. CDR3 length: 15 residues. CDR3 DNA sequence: TGTGCCAGCAGTCCCGGGACAGGGGGAGGCGGGGAGCTGTTTTTT. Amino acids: CASSPGTGGGGELFF.

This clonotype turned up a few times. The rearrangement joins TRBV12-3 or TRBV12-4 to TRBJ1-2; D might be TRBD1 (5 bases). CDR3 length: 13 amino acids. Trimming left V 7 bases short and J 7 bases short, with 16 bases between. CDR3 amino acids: CASTNGGGTGYTF. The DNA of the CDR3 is TGTGCCAGCACCAATGGGGGAGGGACTGGCTACACCTTC.

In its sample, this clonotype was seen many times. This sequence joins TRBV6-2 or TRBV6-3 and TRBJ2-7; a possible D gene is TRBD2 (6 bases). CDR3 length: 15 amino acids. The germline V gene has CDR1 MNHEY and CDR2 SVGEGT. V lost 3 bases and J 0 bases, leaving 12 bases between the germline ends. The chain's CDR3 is CASSYFSGSSYEQYF. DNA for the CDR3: TGTGCCAGCAGTTATTTCTCCGGGAGCTCCTACGAGCAGTACTTC.

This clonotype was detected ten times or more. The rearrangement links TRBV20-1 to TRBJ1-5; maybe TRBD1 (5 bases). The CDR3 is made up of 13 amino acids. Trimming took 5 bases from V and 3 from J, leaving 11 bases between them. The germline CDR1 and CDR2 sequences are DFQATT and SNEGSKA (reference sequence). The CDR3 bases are TGCAGTGCTTCCCTTGGGGCCAATCAGCCCCAGCATTTT. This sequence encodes CSASLGANQPQHF.

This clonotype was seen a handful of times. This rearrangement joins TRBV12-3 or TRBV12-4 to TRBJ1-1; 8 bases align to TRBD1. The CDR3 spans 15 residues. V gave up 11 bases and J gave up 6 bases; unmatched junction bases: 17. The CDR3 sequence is CALKGGGQGESEAFF. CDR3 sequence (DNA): TGTGCCCTCAAAGGCGGAGGACAGGGTGAATCTGAAGCTTTCTTT.

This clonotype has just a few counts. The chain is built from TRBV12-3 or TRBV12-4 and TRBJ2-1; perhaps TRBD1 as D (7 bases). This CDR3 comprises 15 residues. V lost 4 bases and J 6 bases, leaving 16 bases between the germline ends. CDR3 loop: CASSSQGGPFNEQFF. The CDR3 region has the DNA TGTGCCAGCAGTTCCCAGGGGGGTCCTTTCAATGAGCAGTTCTTC.

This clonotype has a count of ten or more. CDR3 nucleotide sequence: TGCGCCAGCAGCCAACTTAACAGGGTCGATTCACCCCTCCACTTT. It codes for CASSQLNRVDSPLHF. The rearrangement uses TRBV4-1 and TRBJ1-6, with D perhaps matching TRBD1 (6 bases). Trimming removed 2 bases from V and 8 bases from J, with 13 bases in between. CDR1 and CDR2 (germline): MGHRA, YSYEKL. This CDR3 has 15 residues.

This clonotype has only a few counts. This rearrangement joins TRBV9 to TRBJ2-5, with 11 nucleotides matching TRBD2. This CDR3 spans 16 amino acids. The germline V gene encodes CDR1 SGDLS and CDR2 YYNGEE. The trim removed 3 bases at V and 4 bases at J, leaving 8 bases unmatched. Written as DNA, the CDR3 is TGTGCCAGCAGCGAGAGTAGCGGGAGGGCCGGAGAGACCCAGTACTTC. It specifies CASSESSGRAGETQYF.

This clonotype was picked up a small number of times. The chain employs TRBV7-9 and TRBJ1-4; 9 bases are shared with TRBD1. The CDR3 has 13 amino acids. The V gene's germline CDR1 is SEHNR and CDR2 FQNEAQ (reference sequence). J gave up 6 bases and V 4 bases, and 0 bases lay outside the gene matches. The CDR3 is CASSWTGDEKLFF. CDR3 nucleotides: TGTGCCAGCAGCTGGACAGGGGATGAAAAACTGTTTTTT.

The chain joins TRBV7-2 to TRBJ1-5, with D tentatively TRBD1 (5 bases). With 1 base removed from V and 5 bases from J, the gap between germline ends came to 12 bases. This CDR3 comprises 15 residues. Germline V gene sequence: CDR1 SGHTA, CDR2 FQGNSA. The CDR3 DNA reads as TGTGCCAGCAGCTTAGAGCCAGGGCTTTATCAGCCCCAGCATTTT. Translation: CASSLEPGLYQPQHF.

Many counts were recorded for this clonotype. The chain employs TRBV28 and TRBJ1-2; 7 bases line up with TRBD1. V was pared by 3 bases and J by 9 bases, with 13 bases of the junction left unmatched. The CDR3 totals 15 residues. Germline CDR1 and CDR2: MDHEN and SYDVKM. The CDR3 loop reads CASSLEGARGWRYTF. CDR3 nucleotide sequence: TGTGCCAGCAGTTTGGAGGGGGCGCGGGGCTGGCGCTACACCTTC.

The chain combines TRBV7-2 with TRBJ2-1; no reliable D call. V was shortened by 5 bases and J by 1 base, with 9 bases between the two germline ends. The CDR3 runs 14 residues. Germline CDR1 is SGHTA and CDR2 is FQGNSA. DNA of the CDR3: TGTGCCAGCAGCATTGTAAAGTCCTACAATGAGCAGTTCTTC. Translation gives CASSIVKSYNEQFF.

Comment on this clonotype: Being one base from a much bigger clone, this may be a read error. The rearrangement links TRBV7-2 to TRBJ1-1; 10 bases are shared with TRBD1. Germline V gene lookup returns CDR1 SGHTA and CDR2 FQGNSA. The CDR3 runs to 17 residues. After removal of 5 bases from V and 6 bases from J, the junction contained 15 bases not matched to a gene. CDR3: CASSPQSRDRGGAEAFF. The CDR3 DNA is TGTGCCAGCAGCCCCCAGTCCCGGGACAGGGGCGGGGCTGAAGCTTTCTTT.

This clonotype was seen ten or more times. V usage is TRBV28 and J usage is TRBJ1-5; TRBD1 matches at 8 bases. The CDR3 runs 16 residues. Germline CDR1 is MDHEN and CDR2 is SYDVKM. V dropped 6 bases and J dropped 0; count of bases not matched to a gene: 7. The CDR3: CASSPWGQDSNQPQHF. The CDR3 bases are TGTGCCAGCAGCCCATGGGGACAGGATAGCAATCAGCCCCAGCATTTT.

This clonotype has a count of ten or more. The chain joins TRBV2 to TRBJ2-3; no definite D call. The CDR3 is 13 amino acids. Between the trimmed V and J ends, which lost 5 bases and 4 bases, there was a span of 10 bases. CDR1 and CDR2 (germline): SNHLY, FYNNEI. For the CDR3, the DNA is TGTGCCAGCAGTTCTTTCCCGGCAGATACGCAGTATTTT. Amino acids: CASSSFPADTQYF.

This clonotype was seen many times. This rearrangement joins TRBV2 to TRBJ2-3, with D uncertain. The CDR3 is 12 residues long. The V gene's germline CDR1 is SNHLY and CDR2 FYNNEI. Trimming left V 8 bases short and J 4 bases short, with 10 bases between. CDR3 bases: TGTGCCAGCGCCATGACGGCAGATACGCAGTATTTT. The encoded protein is CASAMTADTQYF.

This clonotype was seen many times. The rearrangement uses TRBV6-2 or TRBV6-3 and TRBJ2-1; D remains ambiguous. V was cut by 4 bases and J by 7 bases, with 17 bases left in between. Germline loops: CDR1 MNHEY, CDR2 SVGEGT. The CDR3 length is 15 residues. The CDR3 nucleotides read TGTGCCAGCAGTTCCGGCCCCCTCGACGCAAATGAGCAGTTCTTC. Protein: CASSSGPLDANEQFF.

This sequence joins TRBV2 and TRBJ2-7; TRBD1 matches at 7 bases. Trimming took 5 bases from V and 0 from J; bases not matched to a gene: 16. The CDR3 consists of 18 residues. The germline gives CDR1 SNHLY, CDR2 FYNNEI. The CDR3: CASSSPGTVSTVSYEQYF. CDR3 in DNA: TGTGCCAGCAGTAGTCCCGGGACAGTTTCCACCGTCTCCTACGAGCAGTACTTC.